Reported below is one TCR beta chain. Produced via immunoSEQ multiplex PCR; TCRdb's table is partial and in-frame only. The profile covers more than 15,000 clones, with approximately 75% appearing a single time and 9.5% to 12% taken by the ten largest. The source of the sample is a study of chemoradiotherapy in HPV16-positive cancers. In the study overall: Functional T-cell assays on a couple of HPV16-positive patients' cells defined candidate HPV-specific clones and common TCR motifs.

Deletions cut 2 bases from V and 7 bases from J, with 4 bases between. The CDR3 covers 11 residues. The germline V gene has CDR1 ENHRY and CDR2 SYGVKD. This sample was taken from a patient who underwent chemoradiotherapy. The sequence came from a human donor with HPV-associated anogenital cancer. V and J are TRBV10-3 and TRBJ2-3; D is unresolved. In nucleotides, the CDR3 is TGTGCCATCAGTGAGGAGTATACGCAGTATTTT. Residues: CAISEEYTQYF.